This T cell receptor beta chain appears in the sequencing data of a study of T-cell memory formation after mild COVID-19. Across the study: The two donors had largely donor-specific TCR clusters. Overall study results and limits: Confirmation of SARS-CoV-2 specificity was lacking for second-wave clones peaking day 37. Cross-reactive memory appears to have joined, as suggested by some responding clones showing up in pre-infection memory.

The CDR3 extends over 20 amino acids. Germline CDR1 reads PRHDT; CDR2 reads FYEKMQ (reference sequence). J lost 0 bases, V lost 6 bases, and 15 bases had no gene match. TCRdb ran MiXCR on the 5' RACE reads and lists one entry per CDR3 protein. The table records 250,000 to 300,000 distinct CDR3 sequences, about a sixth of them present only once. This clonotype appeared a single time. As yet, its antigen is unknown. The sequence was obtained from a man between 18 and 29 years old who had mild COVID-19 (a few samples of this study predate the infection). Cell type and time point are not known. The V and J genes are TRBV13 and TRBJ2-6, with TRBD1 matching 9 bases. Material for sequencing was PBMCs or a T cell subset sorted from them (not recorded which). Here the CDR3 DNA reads TGTGCCAGCAGAAAAGTATTTGGACAGGGGCCAAACTCTGGGGCCAACGTCCTGACTTTC. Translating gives CASRKVFGQGPNSGANVLTF.